The next 30 T cell receptor beta chains were all read from a single sample in a study of T cell changes during pregnancy in multiple sclerosis. Sequencing was performed with immunoSEQ multiplex PCR; in TCRdb, only in-frame clones are kept and a portion is missing. Of about 110,000 clones listed, 91% are singletons. The specimen comprised peripheral blood, sampled after pregnancy. The receptors stem from a female donor with multiple sclerosis, enrolled in a pregnancy study.

The V and J genes are TRBV25-1 and TRBJ1-1; 10 bases are shared with TRBD1. This CDR3 contains 14 residues. V was clipped by 1 base and J by 6 bases; unmatched bases: 2. Germline V gives CDR1 MGHDK, CDR2 SYGVNS. CDR3 amino acids: CASSEFGTGAEAFF. CDR3 DNA: TGTGCCAGCAGTGAATTTGGGACAGGGGCTGAAGCTTTCTTT.

The rearrangement joins TRBV15 to TRBJ1-1; 8 bases agree with TRBD1. V dropped 7 bases and J dropped 6; count of bases not matched to a gene: 10. There are 14 residues in the CDR3. Germline V lookup: CDR1 LNHNV, CDR2 YYDKDF (reference sequence). The CDR3 DNA is TGTGCCACCACAGCAGGTCCAGGGGGCCCTGAAGCTTTCTTT. As protein: CATTAGPGGPEAFF.

V usage is TRBV6-5 and J usage is TRBJ2-5, with 8 bases that match TRBD2. The germline V gene has CDR1 MNHEY and CDR2 SVGAGI. The CDR3 consists of 15 residues. With V trimmed by 1 base and J by 5 bases, 6 bases remained unmatched. The chain's CDR3 is CASSYLRGGKETQYF. CDR3 bases: TGTGCCAGCAGTTACTTGCGCGGGGGGAAGGAGACCCAGTACTTC.

This chain links TRBV7-3 with TRBJ2-2; the match to TRBD2 covers 8 bases. The CDR3 runs 17 residues. V trimming: 5 bases; J trimming: 4 bases; junction bases outside the gene matches: 12. Looked up from germline, CDR1 is SGHTA and CDR2 is FQGTGA. CDR3 loop: CASSDHRGGWGTGELFF. For the CDR3, the DNA is TGTGCCAGCAGCGACCATCGGGGGGGGTGGGGCACCGGGGAGCTGTTTTTT.

Only one count was recorded for this clone. The rearrangement links TRBV18 to TRBJ1-3; D is uncertain. V gave up 3 bases and J gave up 5 bases, with 14 bases separating them. The germline V gene encodes CDR1 KGHSH and CDR2 LQKENI. This CDR3 has 15 residues. The CDR3 bases are TGTGCCAGCTCACCGCGGGAAGGGATACGAAACACCATATATTTT. This codes for CASSPREGIRNTIYF.

The rearrangement joins TRBV4-1 to TRBJ1-4; D not certain. Germline-derived CDR1 and CDR2 are MGHRA and YSYEKL. V lost 8 bases, J lost 0 bases, and 10 bases lay in between. CDR3 length: 14 residues. The CDR3 DNA follows: TGCGCCAGCCAAGCACGTGCAACTAATGAAAAACTGTTTTTT. It encodes CASQARATNEKLFF.

CDR3 in DNA: TGTGCCAGCAGCTTGGATTTGGGCGGGTACTCCTACGAGCAGTACTTC. Its translation is CASSLDLGGYSYEQYF. The chain uses TRBV5-4 and TRBJ2-7; possible D gene TRBD2, 5 bases. Germline CDR1 is SGHNT and CDR2 is YYREEE (reference sequence). This CDR3 region has 16 residues. V was cut by 0 bases and J by 0 bases, with 13 bases left in between.

CDR3 region: CASSLPGTGTYNEQFF. In DNA form, the CDR3 reads TGTGCCAGCAGCTTACCAGGGACAGGGACCTACAATGAGCAGTTCTTC. The V call is TRBV11-2, the J call TRBJ2-1; the match to TRBD1 covers 9 bases. Trimming took 2 bases from V and 2 from J; bases not matched to a gene: 4. CDR3 size: 16 residues. CDR1 and CDR2 from the germline V gene are SGHAT and FQNNGV.

The genes are TRBV18 and TRBJ1-5, with D perhaps matching TRBD1 (5 bases). The V gene lost 2 bases and the J gene lost 5 bases, with 7 bases spanning the gap. Germline loops: CDR1 KGHSH, CDR2 LQKENI. The CDR3 length is 13 residues. The DNA for the CDR3 is TGTGCCAGCTCACCAGGGGGGGATCAGCCCCAGCATTTT. Protein sequence: CASSPGGDQPQHF.

The rearrangement links TRBV11-2 to TRBJ2-7; D may be TRBD2 (7 bases). The CDR3 is 14 amino acids. Germline V gene sequence: CDR1 SGHAT, CDR2 FQNNGV. With 2 bases removed from V and 9 bases from J, the gap between germline ends came to 17 bases. The CDR3 DNA reads as TGTGCCAGCAGCTTAAATCCCGGGGGGCCCGTGCAGTACTTC. Translating it yields CASSLNPGGPVQYF.

V gene TRBV5-1 combines with J gene TRBJ1-4; 8 positions agree with TRBD1. V shed 5 bases and J 3 bases; nucleotides not matched to a gene: 3. CDR1 and CDR2 (germline): SGHRS, YFSETQ. CDR3 length equals 14 residues. Written as DNA, the CDR3 is TGCGCCAGCAGGTGGGACAGGTCTAATGAAAAACTGTTTTTT. This translates into CASRWDRSNEKLFF.

V gene TRBV5-6 combines with J gene TRBJ1-2; the match to TRBD1 covers 9 bases. Germline V CDR1 and CDR2: SGHDT, YYEEEE. The CDR3 contains 13 residues. J lost 8 bases, V lost 4 bases, and 6 bases had no gene match. The CDR3 DNA is TGTGCCAGCAGCCCCGACAGGGGGAAAGGCTACACCTTC. Protein: CASSPDRGKGYTF.

This chain uses TRBV5-8 with TRBJ1-2; D ambiguous. CDR1 and CDR2 from the germline V gene are SGHTS and YDEGEE. The V gene lost 2 bases and the J gene lost 6 bases, with 2 bases spanning the gap. This CDR3 contains 10 residues. CDR3 residues: CASSFNGYTF. The DNA of the CDR3 is TGTGCCAGCAGCTTTAATGGCTACACCTTC.

The chain employs TRBV5-6 and TRBJ2-2; D perhaps matches TRBD1 (5 bases). The CDR3 length is 13 residues. Germline V CDR1 and CDR2: SGHDT, YYEEEE. Trimming stripped 4 bases from V and 8 bases from J, with 12 bases between. The DNA for the CDR3 is TGTGCCAGCAGCGGTGGCAGGGATGGGGAGCTGTTTTTT. Amino acid sequence: CASSGGRDGELFF.

The chain employs TRBV7-9 and TRBJ2-2; 7 nucleotides line up with TRBD1. CDR3 size: 15 residues. The germline gives CDR1 SEHNR, CDR2 FQNEAQ (reference sequence). Losses at the gene ends were 4 bases for V and 5 bases for J; bases not matched to a gene: 7. CDR3 nucleotides: TGTGCCAGCAGCTCACCGGACAGGAAGACCGGGGAGCTGTTTTTT. Residues: CASSSPDRKTGELFF.

V usage is TRBV19 and J usage is TRBJ1-6; TRBD1 matches at 9 bases. The length of the CDR3 is 16 residues. Germline V gene sequence: CDR1 LNHDA, CDR2 SQIVND (reference sequence). V was pared by 6 bases and J by 10 bases, with 13 bases of the junction left unmatched. The CDR3 coding sequence is TGTGCCAGTAGCGCCCGGGACAGGGAATGGGGGTCACCCCTCCACTTT. This gives the protein CASSARDREWGSPLHF.

The V and J genes are TRBV7-6 and TRBJ1-2; 11 bases fit TRBD1. Germline V gene sequence: CDR1 SGHVS, CDR2 FNYEAQ. V trimming: 5 bases; J trimming: 4 bases; junction bases outside the gene matches: 6. There are 15 residues in the CDR3. CDR3 amino acids: CASSPGTGGAYGYTF. In DNA form, the CDR3 reads TGTGCCAGCAGCCCTGGGACAGGGGGTGCCTATGGCTACACCTTC.

Notes on this clone: An end of the junction differs from the germline gene, which may be a read error. V is TRBV29-1 and J is TRBJ1-4; D is possibly TRBD1 (6 bases). Germline loops: CDR1 SQVTM, CDR2 ANQGSEA. The CDR3 is 11 amino acids. CDR3 coding DNA: TGCAGCGAACAGGGCAATGGAAAACTGTTTTTT. Translation: CSEQGNGKLFF.

The V and J genes are TRBV6-4 and TRBJ2-7, with 9 bases that match TRBD1. Trimming took 5 bases from V and 0 from J; bases not matched to a gene: 5. This CDR3 is 15 amino acids long. The germline V gene encodes CDR1 MRHNA and CDR2 SNTAGT. The CDR3 bases are TGTGCCAGCAGTCCCGGGACAGGGCCCTCCTACGAGCAGTACTTC. This translates into CASSPGTGPSYEQYF.

The genes are TRBV4-1 and TRBJ2-5, with D perhaps matching TRBD2 (7 bases). The V gene lost 7 bases and the J gene lost 1 base, with 16 bases spanning the gap. This CDR3 spans 15 amino acids. Germline values: CDR1 MGHRA, CDR2 YSYEKL. CDR3 bases: TGCGCCAGCACCCTCGGCGGGGGCCCCCAAGAGACCCAGTACTTC. Protein sequence: CASTLGGGPQETQYF.

The chain carries TRBV19 and TRBJ1-2; tentative D call: TRBD1 (5 bases). The CDR3 runs 16 residues. Germline-derived CDR1 and CDR2 are LNHDA and SQIVND (reference sequence). Deletions cut 5 bases from V and 5 bases from J, with 21 bases between. CDR3: CASSSSAIGGEYGYTF. CDR3 sequence (DNA): TGTGCCAGTAGTTCTTCGGCCATTGGGGGGGAGTATGGCTACACCTTC.

The rearrangement uses TRBV14 and TRBJ1-2; D ambiguous. The CDR3 runs to 15 residues. Deletions cut 4 bases from V and 3 bases from J, with 15 bases between. Germline V gene sequence: CDR1 SGHDN, CDR2 FVKESK. CDR3 residues: CASSPLATRYYGYTF. In nucleotides, the CDR3 is TGTGCCAGCAGCCCCCTCGCAACGCGGTACTATGGCTACACCTTC.

This chain links TRBV15 with TRBJ2-2, with 11 bases that match TRBD2. This CDR3 is built from 15 residues. The germline V gene encodes CDR1 LNHNV and CDR2 YYDKDF (reference sequence). V dropped 0 bases and J dropped 6; count of bases not matched to a gene: 0. The CDR3 reads CATSRDSGGAGELFF. CDR3 nucleotides: TGTGCCACCAGCAGAGATAGCGGGGGGGCCGGGGAGCTGTTTTTT.

The chain employs TRBV29-1 and TRBJ2-6, with TRBD2 as a possible D gene (5 bases). The CDR3 consists of 13 residues. Germline values: CDR1 SQVTM, CDR2 ANQGSEA. The V end was cut by 3 bases, the J end by 2 bases, with 5 bases between. The CDR3 is CSVDGAGANVLTF. The CDR3 DNA is TGCAGCGTTGACGGGGCTGGGGCCAACGTCCTGACTTTC.

V usage is TRBV19 and J usage is TRBJ1-2; no firm D call. The V gene's germline CDR1 is LNHDA and CDR2 SQIVND (reference sequence). V shed 3 bases and J shed 0 bases, with 11 bases lying between them. CDR3 length equals 15 residues. CDR3: CASSMVLTANYGYTF. The CDR3 DNA reads as TGTGCCAGTAGTATGGTTCTAACGGCTAACTATGGCTACACCTTC.

The V and J genes are TRBV7-9 and TRBJ1-6; 11 positions match TRBD1. This CDR3 has 17 amino acids. The J segment lost 10 bases and the V segment lost 1 base, leaving 9 bases of the junction unmatched. Germline-derived CDR1 and CDR2 are SEHNR and FQNEAQ (reference sequence). CDR3 nucleotides: TGTGCCAGCAGCTTAGGGACAGGGGGCTCCGCCGACTCACCCCTCCACTTT. Residues: CASSLGTGGSADSPLHF.

The rearrangement links TRBV6-5 to TRBJ2-7, with 13 bases identical to TRBD2. Germline-derived CDR1 and CDR2 are MNHEY and SVGAGI. The CDR3 sequence is 12 residues long. J gave up 11 bases and V 2 bases, and 0 bases lay outside the gene matches. CDR3 loop: CASSYGLAGEYF. The CDR3 nucleotides read TGTGCCAGCAGTTACGGACTAGCGGGAGAGTACTTC.

The chain combines TRBV5-1 with TRBJ2-3; D is undetermined. Trimming left V 5 bases short and J 0 bases short, with 4 bases between. Germline V gives CDR1 SGHRS, CDR2 YFSETQ. This CDR3 is 12 amino acids long. CDR3 DNA sequence: TGCGCCAGCAGATCTAGCACAGATACGCAGTATTTT. It specifies CASRSSTDTQYF.

The chain uses TRBV9 and TRBJ1-1, with D tentatively TRBD1 (6 bases). The CDR3 sequence is 13 residues long. Germline V CDR1 and CDR2: SGDLS, YYNGEE. The V and J ends lost 3 bases and 6 bases respectively, with 12 bases between them. CDR3 DNA: TGTGCCAGCAGCGCAGGGAAGGGGGCTGAAGCTTTCTTT. Translation gives CASSAGKGAEAFF.

The V and J genes are TRBV7-3 and TRBJ1-5; D may be TRBD1 (6 bases). V dropped 4 bases and J dropped 5 bases, with 9 bases sitting between them. The CDR3 spans 13 residues. Germline loops: CDR1 SGHTA, CDR2 FQGTGA. The DNA of the CDR3 is TGTGCCAGCAGCTACAGGGCCCATCAGCCCCAGCATTTT. Its protein is CASSYRAHQPQHF.